This TCR beta chain was found in a study of post-analysis software for immune sequencing data. The study, taken as a whole, reports: In patients, five TRBV segments were more frequent than in controls, with TRBV5-6, TRBV5-1 and TRBV20-1 among them.

The CDR3 consists of 13 residues. V dropped 7 bases and J dropped 1; count of bases not matched to a gene: 6. Germline values: CDR1 DFQATT, CDR2 SNEGSKA (reference sequence). Unique molecular identifiers were carried by the TCR beta cDNA libraries. From the PCR reads, TCRdb called clonotypes with MiXCR, one entry per CDR3 protein. The sample includes 650,000 to 850,000 distinct CDR3 sequences, roughly half seen only once; the top ten take approximately 4.2%. Notes on this clonotype: Its antigen is as yet unknown.

Sequenced input: blood. This clonotype was sampled from a girl aged 5-17 years with multiple sclerosis. The rearrangement joins TRBV20-1 to TRBJ1-1; 7 nucleotides align to TRBD1. As DNA, the CDR3 is TGCAGTGTGGAAGAGGGGGCGAACACTGAAGCTTTCTTT. This translates into CSVEEGANTEAFF.